This T cell receptor beta chain was captured in a study of blood T cell repertoires in COVID-19. Overall study: The United States, Italy and Spain provided the acute and convalescent COVID-19 samples. PBMCs, B-cell-depleted T cells, or T cells provided the cDNA or gDNA that made up the material.

Only in-frame clones appear in the TCRdb table, and some are missing; sequencing was by immunoSEQ multiplex PCR. The sample has more than 150,000 clones, less than 85% seen once. The germline CDR1 and CDR2 sequences are SNHLY and FYNNEI. The CDR3 contains 14 residues. V lost 6 bases to trimming and J lost 0 bases, with 9 bases between them. The specimen was peripheral blood. The chain uses TRBV2 and TRBJ2-4; no reliable D call. This clonotype was obtained from a man aged 45-60 years who had recovered from COVID-19. This CDR3 reads CASRMSLAKNIQYF. CDR3 coding DNA: TGTGCCAGCAGAATGAGTCTAGCCAAAAACATTCAGTACTTC.